These 17 T cell receptor beta chains originate from one sample sequenced in a study of blood T cells in healthy people across ages. A second PCR of 7 to 11 cycles used a sample-barcoded 5' primer and a J-beta primer mix. TCRdb reprocessed the 5' RACE reads with MiXCR, giving one entry per CDR3 protein. In the table there are about 1.6 million distinct CDR3 sequences, about 35% of which are singletons. Sequencing used blood. The receptors shown here come from a woman aged 25 to 39 in good health.

This clonotype has just a few counts. CDR3 DNA sequence: TGCAGCGTTACCGGGACAGCTCAAACCGACTATGGCTACACCTTC. Protein product: CSVTGTAQTDYGYTF. This chain joins TRBV29-1 and TRBJ1-2; 7 bases are a match to TRBD1. J was trimmed by 3 bases and V by 5 bases; bases with no gene match: 12. Germline V CDR1 and CDR2: SQVTM, ANQGSEA. This CDR3 is built from 15 residues.

The gene calls are TRBV7-9 and TRBJ1-4, with D unclear. Trimming pared 3 bases from V and 2 bases from J, leaving 10 bases between. CDR1 is SEHNR, CDR2 FQNEAQ, per germline (reference sequence). CDR3 length: 15 amino acids. CDR3 nucleotides: TGTGCCAGCAGCTTCGATAGGAGTACTAATGAAAAACTGTTTTTT. This translates into CASSFDRSTNEKLFF.

The V gene is TRBV3-1, the J gene TRBJ2-5; 11 bases fit TRBD2. Germline lookup yields CDR1 LGHDT and CDR2 YNNKEL (reference sequence). V gave up 3 bases and J gave up 11 bases; unmatched junction bases: 14. The CDR3 extends over 16 amino acids. The CDR3 loop is CASSQKGLAAPREQYF. CDR3 sequence (DNA): TGTGCCAGCAGCCAGAAGGGACTAGCGGCCCCTAGGGAGCAGTACTTC.

This clonotype was counted only a few times. J is TRBJ2-5 and V is TRBV9; D call uncertain. The J call could be wrong; TRBJ2-7 is a better fit for the DNA end. The CDR3 has 14 residues. In germline, CDR1 is SGDLS, CDR2 YYNGEE. The CDR3 nucleotides are TGTGCCAGCAGCGTGGGGATAGGGAAGGACGAGCAGTACTTC. Encoded protein: CASSVGIGKDEQYF.

This rearrangement joins TRBV20-1 to TRBJ2-1, with TRBD1 as a possible D gene (5 bases). Germline-derived CDR1 and CDR2 are DFQATT and SNEGSKA (reference sequence). This CDR3 spans 15 amino acids. The ends were cut back, 4 bases at V and 0 bases at J, with 13 bases in the middle. The CDR3 DNA sequence: TGCAGTGCTACAGCCCGACAGATCTCCTACAATGAGCAGTTCTTC. It encodes CSATARQISYNEQFF.

This clonotype was detected only a few times. The V gene is TRBV11-2, the J gene TRBJ2-3; 7 bases fit TRBD1. The CDR3 length is 15 residues. V was pared by 0 bases and J by 4 bases, with 4 bases of the junction left unmatched. Germline V gives CDR1 SGHAT, CDR2 FQNNGV. This CDR3 is CASSLDPGQADTQYF. The CDR3 DNA is TGTGCCAGCAGCTTAGATCCCGGACAGGCAGATACGCAGTATTTT.

The chain carries TRBV24-1 and TRBJ2-1; 9 nucleotides line up with TRBD1. With 5 bases clipped from V and 4 bases from J, the junction kept 5 bases outside the gene matches. The germline gives CDR1 KGHDR, CDR2 SFDVKD. The CDR3 covers 15 residues. The CDR3: CATSAPGQGYNEQFF. The CDR3 DNA is TGTGCCACCAGTGCCCCGGGACAGGGTTACAATGAGCAGTTCTTC.

The genes are TRBV12-3 or TRBV12-4 and TRBJ2-2; weak D call: TRBD1 (6 bases). V was pared by 5 bases and J by 4 bases, with 14 bases between. The CDR3 runs 15 residues. The CDR3 bases are TGTGCCAGCAGTCGGCCAGGGGTCGTCACCGGGGAGCTGTTTTTT. Its protein product is CASSRPGVVTGELFF.

This clonotype was seen repeatedly, ten times or more. The chain has TRBV20-1 and TRBJ1-2; D ambiguous. The germline CDR1 and CDR2 sequences are DFQATT and SNEGSKA (reference sequence). V was shortened by 0 bases and J by 2 bases, with 7 bases between the two germline ends. This CDR3 contains 13 residues. CDR3 sequence reads: CSARERVNYGYTF. The CDR3 nucleotides read TGCAGTGCTAGAGAGAGAGTGAACTATGGCTACACCTTC.

There are many counts of this clonotype. V is TRBV20-1 and J is TRBJ2-7, with 9 nucleotides matching TRBD2. CDR1 DFQATT and CDR2 SNEGSKA come from the germline V gene (reference sequence). The trim removed 6 bases at V and 2 bases at J, leaving 11 bases unmatched. This CDR3 is built from 15 residues. CDR3 loop: CSALFSGRVPYEQYF. CDR3 coding DNA: TGCAGTGCCCTCTTTAGCGGGAGAGTCCCCTACGAGCAGTACTTC.

This clonotype was seen only a few times. This chain joins TRBV5-1 and TRBJ2-1, with D perhaps matching TRBD2 (5 bases). V lost 3 bases and J 6 bases, leaving 13 bases between the germline ends. This CDR3 has 14 residues. The germline V gene has CDR1 SGHRS and CDR2 YFSETQ. In DNA form, the CDR3 reads TGCGCCAGCAGCTGGGAGTCCCTGGGCAATGAGCAGTTCTTC. Protein: CASSWESLGNEQFF.

J is TRBJ2-3 and V is TRBV11-3; D is possibly TRBD1 or TRBD2 (6 bases each). This CDR3 is 16 amino acids long. The V and J ends lost 1 base and 8 bases respectively, with 19 bases between them. The germline CDR1 and CDR2 sequences are SGHNT and YENEEA. The CDR3: CASSLVRGPQEGTQYF. The CDR3 bases are TGTGCCAGCAGCTTAGTCAGGGGACCCCAGGAGGGTACGCAGTATTTT.

This clonotype was detected only a few times. The chain employs TRBV2 and TRBJ2-1, with 8 nucleotides matching TRBD2. V dropped 6 bases and J dropped 10; count of bases not matched to a gene: 2. The germline gives CDR1 SNHLY, CDR2 FYNNEI. The CDR3 spans 11 residues. The CDR3: CASRLAEEQFF. DNA for the CDR3: TGTGCCAGCAGACTAGCGGAGGAGCAGTTCTTC. The variable domain in full, with the rest retrieved from reference TRBV2 and TRBJ2-1, is EPEVTQTPSHQVTQMGQEVILRCVPISNHLYFYWYRQILGQKVEFLVSFYNNEISEKSEIFDDQFSVERPDGSNFTLKIRSTKLEDSAMYFCASRLAEEQFFGPGTRLTVL.

The chain couples TRBV6-6 to TRBJ2-5; D gene unclear. Per germline, CDR1 MNHNY and CDR2 SVGAGI (reference sequence). The CDR3 length is 13 residues. Between the trimmed V and J ends, which lost 3 bases and 5 bases, there was a span of 10 bases. CDR3 coding DNA: TGTGCCAGCAGTTATAGATTCAGGGAGACCCAGTACTTC. Its protein product is CASSYRFRETQYF.

The chain carries TRBV6-2 or TRBV6-3 and TRBJ1-5, with 9 bases fitting TRBD1. V shed 0 bases, J shed 4 bases, and the junction held 13 bases outside the gene matches. Per germline, CDR1 MNHEY and CDR2 SVGEGT. The CDR3 loop spans 19 amino acids. The CDR3 spells CASSYSDVQGAVWNQPQHF. CDR3 in DNA: TGTGCCAGCAGTTACTCCGATGTACAGGGGGCGGTTTGGAATCAGCCCCAGCATTTT.

This chain links TRBV2 with TRBJ2-3, with TRBD2 matching over 7 bases. J gave up 3 bases and V 9 bases, and 15 bases lay outside the gene matches. CDR3 length: 16 amino acids. Germline V gene data show CDR1 as SNHLY and CDR2 as FYNNEI. CDR3: CASAAGTTHLTDTQYF. The CDR3 DNA reads TGTGCCAGTGCGGCGGGGACTACACATCTAACAGATACGCAGTATTTT. The full variable domain, rest sourced from reference TRBV2 and TRBJ2-3, is EPEVTQTPSHQVTQMGQEVILRCVPISNHLYFYWYRQILGQKVEFLVSFYNNEISEKSEIFDDQFSVERPDGSNFTLKIRSTKLEDSAMYFCASAAGTTHLTDTQYFGPGTRLTVL.

V and J are TRBV6-1 and TRBJ2-5; tentatively, D is TRBD2 (6 bases). With the DNA end fitting TRBJ2-1 better, the J assignment may be wrong. CDR1 and CDR2 (germline): MNHNS, SASEGT. The length of the CDR3 is 13 residues. The CDR3 loop is CASSETSMETQFF. Written as DNA, the CDR3 is TGTGCCAGCAGTGAAACTAGCATGGAGACCCAGTTCTTC.